Presented here are 14 T cell receptor beta chains from one specimen sequenced in a study of CD8 T cells in Susac syndrome. Reverse transcription of about 0.45 to 1 ug RNA was carried out with random hexamers. Each CDR3 protein gets one entry after TCRdb re-called the immunoSEQ multiplex PCR reads with MiXCR. Of over 120,000 distinct CDR3 sequences in the sample, approximately 94% are singletons; the top ten hold over 0.07%. The sample was CD4+ T cells from PBMCs. The receptors come from a human donor in good health.

The chain uses TRBV2 and TRBJ2-7; TRBD2 might be the D (5 bases). Germline V gene lookup returns CDR1 SNHLY and CDR2 FYNNEI. Trimming left V 1 base short and J 5 bases short, with 15 bases between. The CDR3 is made up of 15 amino acids. CDR3 nucleotides: TGTGCCAGCAGTGAAGGGTTGCACGGGAATGACGAGCAGTACTTC. Protein product: CASSEGLHGNDEQYF.

This rearrangement joins TRBV5-1 to TRBJ1-1; no clear D. Per the germline V gene, CDR1 is SGHRS and CDR2 is YFSETQ. The V and J ends lost 3 bases and 1 base respectively, with 7 bases between them. The CDR3 contains 13 residues. In DNA, the CDR3 is TGCGCCAGCAGCTGGAGTCGGAACACTGAAGCTTTCTTT. This translates into CASSWSRNTEAFF.

The CDR3 region is CSASEGLAGGTDTQYF. The CDR3 DNA follows: TGCAGTGCCTCCGAGGGACTAGCGGGAGGGACAGATACGCAGTATTTT. J is TRBJ2-3 and V is TRBV20-1; 16 bases map to TRBD2. CDR3 length: 16 residues. The germline V gene has CDR1 DFQATT and CDR2 SNEGSKA (reference sequence). J lost 3 bases, V lost 6 bases, and 6 bases had no gene match.

The chain links TRBV12-3 or TRBV12-4 to TRBJ2-5; TRBD2 matches 7 bases. V trimming: 2 bases; J trimming: 4 bases; junction bases outside the gene matches: 4. CDR3 length equals 14 residues. Written as DNA, the CDR3 is TGTGCCAGCAGTTTACTAGCGGAGAGAGAGACCCAGTACTTC. This translates into CASSLLAERETQYF.

The J gene is TRBJ1-1, the V gene TRBV24-1; unclear D gene. Germline assignment: CDR1 KGHDR and CDR2 SFDVKD. V lost 4 bases to trimming and J lost 5 bases, with 16 bases between them. The CDR3 covers 15 residues. CDR3 region: CATSESHAGRTEAFF. CDR3 in DNA: TGTGCCACCAGTGAGTCCCATGCCGGACGTACTGAAGCTTTCTTT.

V usage is TRBV20-1 and J usage is TRBJ1-1; 10 nucleotides match TRBD1. The germline V gene has CDR1 DFQATT and CDR2 SNEGSKA (reference sequence). CDR3 length: 14 amino acids. J lost 4 bases, V lost 3 bases, and 5 bases had no gene match. This chain's CDR3 is CSASRDRGGTEAFF. The DNA for the CDR3 is TGCAGTGCTAGCCGGGACAGGGGAGGCACTGAAGCTTTCTTT.

In the case of this clonotype: The junction differs from germline at one of its ends, possibly a read error. The chain couples TRBV6-4 to TRBJ1-2; D remains unclear. This CDR3 comprises 10 residues. The germline CDR1 and CDR2 sequences are MRHNA and SNTAGT. CDR3 amino acids: CASRDCGYTF. CDR3 bases: TGTGCCAGCAGGGACTGTGGCTACACCTTC.

This clonotype was counted a single time. The V gene is TRBV7-3, the J gene TRBJ1-2; TRBD1 aligns across 9 bases. The V and J ends lost 3 bases and 5 bases, in that order; junction bases with no gene match: 4. Germline CDR1 SGHTA, CDR2 FQGTGA. CDR3 size: 14 residues. The CDR3 sequence is CASSLGDREYGYTF. CDR3 DNA: TGTGCCAGCAGCTTGGGGGACAGGGAGTATGGCTACACCTTC.

V usage is TRBV24-1 and J usage is TRBJ2-1; 7 nucleotides align to TRBD2. The germline V gene encodes CDR1 KGHDR and CDR2 SFDVKD. The CDR3 length is 16 residues. The ends lost 2 bases at V and 2 bases at J; junction bases unmatched: 5. Here the CDR3 DNA reads TGTGCCACCAGTGATTCGGCGGGAGCCCCCTACAATGAGCAGTTCTTC. Its protein product is CATSDSAGAPYNEQFF.

This chain joins TRBV12-3 or TRBV12-4 and TRBJ2-7; D is unclear. V shed 1 base and J shed 2 bases, with 6 bases lying between them. The CDR3 covers 13 residues. The CDR3 is CASSLVAAYEQYF. Here the CDR3 DNA reads TGTGCCAGCAGTTTAGTGGCAGCCTACGAGCAGTACTTC.

The rearrangement joins TRBV20-1 to TRBJ2-3; maybe TRBD1 (7 bases). The CDR3 has 13 residues. Germline V gene data show CDR1 as DFQATT and CDR2 as SNEGSKA (reference sequence). The germline V and J ends were trimmed by 3 bases and 5 bases, with 12 bases remaining between them. CDR3 loop: CSASMQGGDTQYF. In nucleotides, the CDR3 is TGCAGTGCTAGTATGCAGGGGGGAGATACGCAGTATTTT.

J is TRBJ2-3 and V is TRBV20-1; 7 bases match TRBD1. Germline values: CDR1 DFQATT, CDR2 SNEGSKA (reference sequence). The CDR3 length is 15 residues. V shed 3 bases, J shed 1 base, and the junction held 7 bases outside the gene matches. The CDR3 DNA is TGCAGTGCTAGTCCATTGACAGGGCGCACAGATACGCAGTATTTT. Its protein product is CSASPLTGRTDTQYF.

The table lists this clonotype with a count of one. The V gene is TRBV10-2, the J gene TRBJ2-7; a possible D gene is TRBD1 (5 bases). The CDR3 runs to 13 residues. V was pared by 5 bases and J by 5 bases, with 13 bases between. Germline loops: CDR1 WSHSY, CDR2 SAAADI. The CDR3 here is CASSSLGVHEQYF. As DNA, the CDR3 is TGCGCCAGCAGTTCCTTAGGGGTCCACGAGCAGTACTTC.

The rearrangement uses TRBV2 and TRBJ2-7, with 7 bases that match TRBD1. This CDR3 spans 14 amino acids. V lost 6 bases to trimming and J lost 0 bases; unmatched junction nucleotides: 5. CDR1 and CDR2 from the germline V gene are SNHLY and FYNNEI. The CDR3 nucleotides read TGTGCCAGCAGAAGGGACAGCTTCTCCTACGAGCAGTACTTC. Translating gives CASRRDSFSYEQYF.